This record looks at one T cell receptor (beta chain) sequence and its context. Its target is not known. Each of the donors was a healthy bone marrow donor. The record originates from a study of cytomegalovirus exposure and HLA in healthy donors. The primer mix had 60 Vbeta and 13 Jbeta primers. Only in-frame clones appear in the TCRdb table, and some are missing; sequencing was by immunoSEQ multiplex PCR. The sample holds roughly 200,000 clones; 70% to 80% are singletons and the top ten take over 2.5%. Germline lookup yields CDR1 SGHTA and CDR2 FQGTGA. This CDR3 is built from 16 residues. V shed 5 bases and J shed 0 bases, with 14 bases lying between them. General study results and limits: Most subjects had HLA-A and HLA-B alleles reportedly predicted accurately by TCR beta sequences. The authors listed roughly 150 TCR beta chains as cytomegalovirus-associated. Most of the TCR beta V segments (in an earlier analysis) were productive either about 87% or about 30% of the time.

The source material was PBMCs. This rearrangement joins TRBV7-3 to TRBJ1-3; D gene unclear. The clonotype was recovered from a male donor in good health and CMV-seronegative. The CDR3, as DNA: TGTGCCAGCAGCCTCGGAGGAACCGCCTCTGGAAACACCATATATTTT. Encoded protein: CASSLGGTASGNTIYF. The whole variable domain, filled in from reference TRBV7-3 and TRBJ1-3, reads GAGVSQTPSNKVTEKGKYVELRCDPISGHTALYWYRQSLGQGPEFLIYFQGTGAADDSGLPNDRFFAVRPEGSVSTLKIQRTERGDSAVYLCASSLGGTASGNTIYFGEGSWLTVV.